A selection of T cell receptor beta chains follows, all from one sample in a study of cytomegalovirus exposure and HLA in healthy donors. Measured with immunoSEQ multiplex PCR; TCRdb has only the in-frame clones, and not every one. The sample has tens of thousands of clones, 65% seen once. Sequenced material: PBMCs. All receptors derive from a boy aged 5-17 years in good health and CMV-seropositive. CDR3s include the opening cysteine and the closing phenylalanine or tryptophan. A D gene is named only where the DNA matches it firmly. Rows give clone size only sometimes, using once, few, many, or a class for an expanded clone.

TGTGCCAGCAACTACCTATACGAGCAGTACTTC	CASNYLYEQYF	TRBV6-1	TRBJ2-7	NA	NA
TGTGCCAGCAGCTTAGACAACCAAGAGACCCAGTACTTC	CASSLDNQETQYF	TRBV7-2	TRBJ2-5	NA	NA
TGCGCCAGCAGCCAACAGACAGGGGCCACCGGGGAGCTGTTTTTT	CASSQQTGATGELFF	TRBV4-3	TRBJ2-2	NA	TRBD1
TGCAGTGCCGGGACATCCATCACAGATACGCAGTATTTT	CSAGTSITDTQYF	TRBV29-1	TRBJ2-3	NA	NA
TGTGCCAGCAGCAAACCCGGGACTAGTTTCGGGGAGCTGTTTTTT	CASSKPGTSFGELFF	TRBV5-6	TRBJ2-2	NA	TRBD2
TGTGCCAGCTCACGACAGGGGGGTCAGCCCCAGCATTTT	CASSRQGGQPQHF	TRBV18	TRBJ1-5	NA	TRBD1
TGTGCCAGCTCACCTGATCTAGATGCTAATTCACCCCTCCACTTT	CASSPDLDANSPLHF	TRBV18	TRBJ1-6	NA	NA
TGCGCCAGCAGCCAAGATCTCGTCCAAGAGACCCAGTACTTC	CASSQDLVQETQYF	TRBV4-1	TRBJ2-5	few	NA
TGTGCCAGCAGCTCCAAGACTAGCGGGAGGGGTCAAGAGACCCAGTACTTC	CASSSKTSGRGQETQYF	TRBV5-4	TRBJ2-5	NA	TRBD2
TGCGCCAGCAGGCCTGTAGCTGGCAATGAGCAGTTCTTC	CASRPVAGNEQFF	TRBV10-2	TRBJ2-1	few	NA
TGTGCCTGGGAGGGGGACAGGAAAAACACCATATATTTT	CAWEGDRKNTIYF	TRBV30	TRBJ1-3	NA	TRBD1
TGTGCCAGCAGCTTAGAATCGAACCCCTCCCCAGTTCCCGATGAGCAGTTCTTC	CASSLESNPSPVPDEQFF	TRBV7-6	TRBJ2-1	NA	NA
TGTGCCAGCAGCCCCCTTGCGGTCAACTATGGCTACACCTTC	CASSPLAVNYGYTF	TRBV7-9	TRBJ1-2	NA	NA
TGTGCCAGCAGCGGGCGGGGGGCCGGGGAGCTGTTTTTT	CASSGRGAGELFF	TRBV9	TRBJ2-2	NA	TRBD2
TGTGCCAGCAGCCCCCCGGACAGCCTTAATTCACCCCTCCACTTT	CASSPPDSLNSPLHF	TRBV5-4	TRBJ1-6	NA	NA
TGTGCCTGGAGTGTACAGGTCGGGACCGGGGAGCTGTTTTTT	CAWSVQVGTGELFF	TRBV30	TRBJ2-2	once	NA
TGTGCCTGGAGTGACCTGTGGGACACAGGCTCCGAGCAGTACTTC	CAWSDLWDTGSEQYF	TRBV30	TRBJ2-7	few	NA
TGTGCCAGCAGTTCCCCCTCCAGGGACTCTAATTCACCCCTCCACTTT	CASSSPSRDSNSPLHF	TRBV28	TRBJ1-6	NA	NA
TGTGCCAGCAGTCCCGGGGAAGGGAGGGCCTTGGATACGCAGTATTTT	CASSPGEGRALDTQYF	TRBV28	TRBJ2-3	NA	TRBD2
TGTGCCAGCAGCCGAGAACCTCGAATAACCTACAATGAGCAGTTCTTC	CASSREPRITYNEQFF	TRBV6-6	TRBJ2-1	NA	NA
TGTGCCAGTAGTATTGGTCCGACTGGCGCCTACGAGCAGTACTTC	CASSIGPTGAYEQYF	TRBV19	TRBJ2-7	NA	NA
TGTGCCAGCAGTGCCCGGGGTAAAGGACTTAATGAAAAACTGTTTTTT	CASSARGKGLNEKLFF	TRBV2	TRBJ1-4	NA	NA
TGCGCCAGCAGACCCGGACAGGTTAATATCTACGAGCAGTACTTC	CASRPGQVNIYEQYF	TRBV5-1	TRBJ2-7	NA	TRBD1
TGTGCCACTACGGCCGACAGAGCTAACTATGGCTACACCTTC	CATTADRANYGYTF	TRBV15	TRBJ1-2	NA	NA
TGTGCCACTGGGACTAGCGGGGGACCCGCGAACACCGGGGAGCTGTTTTTT	CATGTSGGPANTGELFF	TRBV10-3	TRBJ2-2	NA	TRBD2
TGTGCCAGCAGCTTAGATGCGGCCCCAAACACTGAAGCTTTCTTT	CASSLDAAPNTEAFF	TRBV11-3	TRBJ1-1	few	NA
TGTGCCAGCTCACCAAAAGGGAGGTCGTCGGGCAATCAGCCCCAGCATTTT	CASSPKGRSSGNQPQHF	TRBV18	TRBJ1-5	few	NA
TGCGCCAGCAGCCCCAGGGGTACAGGCACAGATACGCAGTATTTT	CASSPRGTGTDTQYF	TRBV5-1	TRBJ2-3	NA	NA
TGTGCCACCAGCAGGCGCAATGAAAAACTGTTTTTT	CATSRRNEKLFF	TRBV15	TRBJ1-4	NA	NA
TGCGCCAGCAGCCTTCGACAGGGCAATGGCTACACCTTC	CASSLRQGNGYTF	TRBV4-1	TRBJ1-2	NA	TRBD1
TGTGCCAGCAGTCCCCCGAGCCGGGCTAGCGGGAGCACAGATACGCAGTATTTT	CASSPPSRASGSTDTQYF	TRBV7-9	TRBJ2-3	NA	TRBD2
TGTGCCAGCAGACCAGGACACTTTACCCACGAGCAGTACTTC	CASRPGHFTHEQYF	TRBV5-4	TRBJ2-7	few	NA
TGCAGCGGAGGGACAGTAGCTATGAACACTGAAGCTTTCTTT	CSGGTVAMNTEAFF	TRBV29-1	TRBJ1-1	few	TRBD1
TGTGCCAGCAGTCTAGCGGCCGCCGTCGAGCAGTACTTC	CASSLAAAVEQYF	TRBV27	TRBJ2-7	NA	TRBD2
TGTGCCTGGAGTCCGACAGGGTTTCAGCCCCAGAATTTT	CAWSPTGFQPQNF	TRBV30	TRBJ1-5	NA	TRBD1